The following is a T cell receptor beta chain sequence with its context. Its antigen is still unknown. This may come from a read error, since a much larger clone is one base off. Per the germline V gene, CDR1 is MNHEY and CDR2 is SMNVEV (reference sequence). Trimming took off 7 bases at V and 8 bases at J, with 24 bases between the two ends. This CDR3 contains 15 residues. The data derive from a study of CD8+CD57+ T cells in acquired aplastic anemia. Study background: Sorted CD4+ and CD8+ cells yielded DNA averaging approximately 3.5 ug. CD4+ cells from healthy donors averaged around 10 million reads. General study results and limits: Between patients and controls, about 30 CD8+ CDR3 sequences were found in common.

TCR beta VDJ and CDR3 were profiled, and genomic DNA was the template. Via MiXCR, TCRdb re-called the reads, giving one row per CDR3 protein. The sample comprises approximately 170,000 distinct CDR3 sequences, roughly half of which are singletons, and about a sixth rests with the top ten. The sample was sorted CD4+, CD8+, or CD8+CD57+ T cells (not recorded which) from PBMCs. The V gene is TRBV27, the J gene TRBJ2-7; D not resolved. This TCR derives from a human donor in good health, serving as a control. The CDR3 protein is CASTHTADQDGKQYF. In DNA, the CDR3 is TGTGCCAGCACGCATACAGCTGACCAGGATGGAAAGCAGTACTTC.